This T cell receptor beta chain was obtained from a study of blood T cell repertoires in COVID-19. The overall study: Some COVID-19 samples were acute and others convalescent; all came from the United States, Italy and Spain. The analysed material was cDNA or gDNA that came from T cells, B-cell-depleted T cells, or PBMCs.

V gave up 3 bases and J gave up 5 bases; unmatched junction bases: 9. In germline, CDR1 is SGDLS, CDR2 YYNGEE. The CDR3 runs 17 residues. Clones were read by immunoSEQ multiplex PCR, and TCRdb kept only the in-frame ones, dropping some. The sample has roughly 260,000 clones; roughly nine tenths are singletons. This TCR was sampled from a man between 60 and 75 years old who had recovered from COVID-19. V gene TRBV9 combines with J gene TRBJ2-1; 12 bases align to TRBD2. The sequencing sample was made of peripheral blood. CDR3 nucleotide sequence: TGTGCCAGCAGCGGAGGCAGAGGACTAGCGGGGAACAATGAGCAGTTCTTC. Translation: CASSGGRGLAGNNEQFF.